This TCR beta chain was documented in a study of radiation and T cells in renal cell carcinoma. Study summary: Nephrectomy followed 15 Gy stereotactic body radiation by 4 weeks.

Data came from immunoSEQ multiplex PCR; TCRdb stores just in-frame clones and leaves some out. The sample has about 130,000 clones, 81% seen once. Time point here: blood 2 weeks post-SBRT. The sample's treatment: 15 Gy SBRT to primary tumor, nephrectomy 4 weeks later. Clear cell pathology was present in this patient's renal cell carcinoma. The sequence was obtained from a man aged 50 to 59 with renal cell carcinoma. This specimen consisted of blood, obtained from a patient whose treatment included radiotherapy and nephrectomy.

The CDR3 spells CATRQGLTDTQYF. In DNA form, the CDR3 reads TGTGCCACCCGACAGGGGCTCACAGATACGCAGTATTTT. The chain has TRBV6-6 and TRBJ2-3; TRBD1 aligns across 8 bases. This CDR3 region has 13 residues. Per the germline V gene, CDR1 is MNHNY and CDR2 is SVGAGI (reference sequence). With 10 bases clipped from V and 2 bases from J, the junction kept 5 bases outside the gene matches.